The 15 T cell receptor beta chains listed next were all sequenced from one sample in a study of cytomegalovirus exposure and HLA in healthy donors. Clones were sequenced by immunoSEQ multiplex PCR, and TCRdb holds only the in-frame ones, with some missing. The sample includes 220,000 or so clones, over 80% of them seen just once. The specimen was PBMCs. These receptors all come from a young woman in good health and CMV-seropositive.

The rearrangement joins TRBV11-2 to TRBJ2-7; tentatively, D is TRBD1 (5 bases). The CDR3 spans 14 residues. Germline CDR1 SGHAT, CDR2 FQNNGV. The V and J ends lost 1 base and 1 base respectively, with 8 bases between them. Here the CDR3 reads CASSLGGPSYEQYF. DNA of the CDR3: TGTGCCAGCAGCTTAGGGGGCCCGTCCTACGAGCAGTACTTC. The whole variable domain, remainder taken from reference TRBV11-2 and TRBJ2-7, is EAGVAQSPRYKIIEKRQSVAFWCNPISGHATLYWYQQILGQGPKLLIQFQNNGVVDDSQLPKDRFSAERLKGVDSTLKIQPAKLEDSAVYLCASSLGGPSYEQYFGPGTRLTVT.

This clone was detected only a few times. The J gene is TRBJ1-2, the V gene TRBV28, with 7 bases matching TRBD1. Germline CDR1 MDHEN, CDR2 SYDVKM. This CDR3 is 13 amino acids long. V gave up 6 bases and J gave up 8 bases; unmatched junction bases: 9. The CDR3 spells CASRGGTARGYTF. The CDR3 nucleotides read TGTGCCAGCAGGGGAGGGACAGCGCGAGGCTACACCTTC.

The gene calls are TRBV2 and TRBJ2-7; 10 nucleotides align to TRBD1. The CDR3 runs 15 residues. Losses at the gene ends were 4 bases for V and 5 bases for J; bases not matched to a gene: 8. Germline V gene sequence: CDR1 SNHLY, CDR2 FYNNEI. CDR3 amino acids: CASSGGQGRLHEQYF. The CDR3 DNA follows: TGTGCCAGCAGTGGGGGACAGGGGCGCCTCCACGAGCAGTACTTC.

The rearrangement uses TRBV30 and TRBJ2-1, with TRBD2 as a possible D gene (5 bases). The CDR3 totals 15 residues. Trimming stripped 2 bases from V and 7 bases from J, with 18 bases between. Germline V gene lookup returns CDR1 GTSNPN and CDR2 SVGIG (reference sequence). The CDR3 DNA reads as TGTGCCTGGAGTCTTACGGGCGGGTTTGGGAATGAGCAGTTCTTC. Amino acid sequence: CAWSLTGGFGNEQFF.

The chain links TRBV7-8 to TRBJ1-1; 8 nucleotides align to TRBD1. Germline V gives CDR1 SGHVS, CDR2 FQNEAQ. With V trimmed by 0 bases and J by 3 bases, 6 bases remained unmatched. The CDR3 totals 16 residues. The CDR3 loop reads CASSLATGTGDTEAFF. CDR3 nucleotide sequence: TGTGCCAGCAGCTTAGCAACCGGGACAGGAGACACTGAAGCTTTCTTT.

CDR3 nucleotide sequence: TGTGCCAGTAGTGACCAATTTGGTGACTTGGAAAAACTGTTTTTT. It is translated as CASSDQFGDLEKLFF. The chain has TRBV19 and TRBJ1-4; D unresolved. The V end was cut by 5 bases, the J end by 8 bases, with 18 bases between. This CDR3 is 15 amino acids long. CDR1 and CDR2 (germline): LNHDA, SQIVND (reference sequence).

This chain joins TRBV4-3 and TRBJ2-7; D is uncertain. CDR1 and CDR2 from the germline V gene are LGHNA and YSLEER. Between the trimmed V and J ends, which lost 3 bases and 1 base, there was a span of 7 bases. The length of the CDR3 is 13 residues. The DNA of the CDR3 is TGCGCCAGCAGCCATTCCCTATCCTACGAGCAGTACTTC. It codes for CASSHSLSYEQYF.

The J gene is TRBJ1-5, the V gene TRBV11-2, with D perhaps TRBD1 (5 bases). CDR3 length: 15 residues. V gave up 1 base and J gave up 6 bases, with 13 bases separating them. Germline V gene sequence: CDR1 SGHAT, CDR2 FQNNGV. CDR3 amino acids: CASSLGQGTFQPQHF. The CDR3 DNA reads as TGTGCCAGCAGCTTAGGTCAGGGAACCTTTCAGCCCCAGCATTTT.

The sample holds one count of this clone. V gene TRBV10-3 combines with J gene TRBJ2-1; possibly TRBD2 for D (6 bases). Trimming cost V 10 bases and J 0 bases, with 13 bases left between them. This CDR3 contains 14 residues. Germline V gene lookup returns CDR1 ENHRY and CDR2 SYGVKD. The CDR3 protein is CASSTSSSYNEQFF. CDR3 bases: TGTGCCAGCTCAACTAGCAGCTCCTACAATGAGCAGTTCTTC.

The chain carries TRBV10-3 and TRBJ2-1, with TRBD2 matching 7 bases. V shed 4 bases, J shed 4 bases, and the junction held 7 bases outside the gene matches. The CDR3 consists of 15 residues. Germline CDR1 is ENHRY and CDR2 is SYGVKD. DNA for the CDR3: TGTGCCATCAGTGTGTCGAGCGGGGATTACAATGAGCAGTTCTTC. Translation: CAISVSSGDYNEQFF.

This chain uses TRBV27 with TRBJ2-7; D may match TRBD1 or TRBD2 (5 bases each). The CDR3 is made up of 16 amino acids. V shed 2 bases and J shed 4 bases, with 18 bases lying between them. Germline CDR1 MNHEY, CDR2 SMNVEV (reference sequence). For the CDR3, the DNA is TGTGCCAGCAGTTTAGGGGACGGCCTCGCCGGTTACGAGCAGTACTTC. Translated, it gives CASSLGDGLAGYEQYF.

The chain couples TRBV7-2 to TRBJ1-3; D is undetermined. Trimming shortened V by 6 bases and J by 4 bases, and 7 bases separated the two germline ends. The CDR3 is 12 amino acids. Germline V lookup: CDR1 SGHTA, CDR2 FQGNSA. CDR3 protein: CASSRSGNTIYF. CDR3 coding DNA: TGTGCCAGCAGTCGTTCCGGAAACACCATATATTTT.

The gene calls are TRBV6-5 and TRBJ2-7, with D maybe TRBD1 (6 bases). The CDR3 is 15 residues long. V lost 5 bases to trimming and J lost 3 bases, with 17 bases between them. Germline CDR1 and CDR2: MNHEY and SVGAGI. The CDR3 DNA reads as TGTGCCAGCAGTGTTACCAGGGGAATGGGCTACGAGCAGTACTTC. It specifies CASSVTRGMGYEQYF.

The CDR3 DNA is TGTGCCAGCAGCACCTATGGACAGATAACCTATGGCTACACCTTC. This encodes CASSTYGQITYGYTF. This chain connects TRBV6-5 to TRBJ1-2; tentative D call: TRBD1 (6 bases). Deletions cut 6 bases from V and 4 bases from J, with 18 bases between. This CDR3 comprises 15 residues. Germline V gene sequence: CDR1 MNHEY, CDR2 SVGAGI.

The chain uses TRBV9 and TRBJ2-7, with TRBD1 matching over 9 bases. The CDR3 is 15 residues long. Germline V gene data show CDR1 as SGDLS and CDR2 as YYNGEE. V lost 3 bases, J lost 3 bases, and 7 bases stayed unmatched. CDR3: CASSETGTGSYEQYF. Here the CDR3 DNA reads TGTGCCAGCAGCGAAACCGGGACAGGGAGCTACGAGCAGTACTTC.